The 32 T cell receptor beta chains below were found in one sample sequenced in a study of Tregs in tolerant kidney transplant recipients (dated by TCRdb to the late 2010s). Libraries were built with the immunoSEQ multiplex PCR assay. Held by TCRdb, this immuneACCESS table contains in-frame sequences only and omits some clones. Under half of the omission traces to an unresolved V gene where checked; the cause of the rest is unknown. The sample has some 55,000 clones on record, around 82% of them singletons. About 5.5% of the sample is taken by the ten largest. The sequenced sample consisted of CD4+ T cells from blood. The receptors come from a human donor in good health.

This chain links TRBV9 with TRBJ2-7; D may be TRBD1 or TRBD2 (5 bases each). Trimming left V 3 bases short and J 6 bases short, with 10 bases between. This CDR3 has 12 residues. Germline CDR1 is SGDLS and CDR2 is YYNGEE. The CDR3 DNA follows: TGTGCCAGCAGCGAGGGGACCTCCGAGCAGTACTTC. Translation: CASSEGTSEQYF. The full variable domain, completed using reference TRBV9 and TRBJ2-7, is DSGVTQTPKHLITATGQRVTLRCSPRSGDLSVYWYQQSLDQGLQFLIQYYNGEERAKGNILERFSAQQFPDLHSELNLSSLELGDSALYFCASSEGTSEQYFGPGTRLTVT.

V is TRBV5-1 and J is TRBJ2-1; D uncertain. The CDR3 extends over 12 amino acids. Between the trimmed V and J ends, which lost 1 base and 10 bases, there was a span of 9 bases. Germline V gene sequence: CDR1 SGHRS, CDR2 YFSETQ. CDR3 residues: CASSLTSTEQFF. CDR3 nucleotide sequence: TGCGCCAGCAGCTTGACGTCGACCGAGCAGTTCTTC.

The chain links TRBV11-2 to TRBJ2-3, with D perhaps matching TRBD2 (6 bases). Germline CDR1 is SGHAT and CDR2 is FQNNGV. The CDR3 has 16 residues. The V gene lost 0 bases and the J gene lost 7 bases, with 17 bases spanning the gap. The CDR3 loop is CASSLDGGPDMYTQYF. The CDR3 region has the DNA TGTGCCAGCAGCTTAGACGGAGGGCCGGACATGTATACGCAGTATTTT.

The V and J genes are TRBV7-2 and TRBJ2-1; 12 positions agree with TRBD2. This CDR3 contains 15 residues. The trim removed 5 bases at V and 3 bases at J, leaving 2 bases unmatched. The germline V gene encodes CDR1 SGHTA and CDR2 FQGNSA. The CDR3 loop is CASSGGLAGYNEQFF. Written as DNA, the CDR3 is TGTGCCAGCAGCGGGGGACTAGCGGGCTACAATGAGCAGTTCTTC.

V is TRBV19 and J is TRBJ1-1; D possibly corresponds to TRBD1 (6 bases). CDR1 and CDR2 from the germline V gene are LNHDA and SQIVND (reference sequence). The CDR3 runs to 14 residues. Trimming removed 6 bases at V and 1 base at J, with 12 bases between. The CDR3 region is CASRKQGTNTEAFF. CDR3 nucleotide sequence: TGTGCCAGTAGAAAACAGGGTACGAACACTGAAGCTTTCTTT. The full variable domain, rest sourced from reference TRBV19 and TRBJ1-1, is DGGITQSPKYLFRKEGQNVTLSCEQNLNHDAMYWYRQDPGQGLRLIYYSQIVNDFQKGDIAEGYSVSREKKESFPLTVTSAQKNPTAFYLCASRKQGTNTEAFFGQGTRLTVV.

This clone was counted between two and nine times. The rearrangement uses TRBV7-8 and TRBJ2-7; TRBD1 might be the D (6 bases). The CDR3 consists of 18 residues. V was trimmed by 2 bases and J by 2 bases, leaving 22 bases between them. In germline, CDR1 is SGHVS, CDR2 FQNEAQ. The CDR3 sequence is CASSLSRGAGGLTYEQYF. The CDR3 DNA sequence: TGTGCCAGCAGCTTATCAAGGGGAGCTGGGGGCCTGACCTACGAGCAGTACTTC.

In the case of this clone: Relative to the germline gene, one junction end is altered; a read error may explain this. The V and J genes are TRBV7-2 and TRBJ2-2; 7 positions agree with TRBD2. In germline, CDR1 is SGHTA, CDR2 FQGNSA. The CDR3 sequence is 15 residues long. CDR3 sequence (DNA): TGTGTCAGCAGCCTAAGCGGGACTATTACCGGGGAGCTGTTTTTT. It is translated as CVSSLSGTITGELFF.

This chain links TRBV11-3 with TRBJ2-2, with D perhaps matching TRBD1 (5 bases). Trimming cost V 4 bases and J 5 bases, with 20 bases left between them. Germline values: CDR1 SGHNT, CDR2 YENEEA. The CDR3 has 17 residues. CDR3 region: CASSSQPPGIHTGELFF. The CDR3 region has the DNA TGTGCCAGCAGCTCACAACCCCCAGGGATCCATACCGGGGAGCTGTTTTTT.

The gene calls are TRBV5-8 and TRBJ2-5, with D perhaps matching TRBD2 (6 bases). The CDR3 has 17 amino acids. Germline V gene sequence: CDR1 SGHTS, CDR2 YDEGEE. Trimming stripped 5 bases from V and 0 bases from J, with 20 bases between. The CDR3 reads CASSPPATRKYQETQYF. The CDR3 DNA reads TGTGCCAGCAGTCCACCGGCGACTAGAAAGTACCAAGAGACCCAGTACTTC.

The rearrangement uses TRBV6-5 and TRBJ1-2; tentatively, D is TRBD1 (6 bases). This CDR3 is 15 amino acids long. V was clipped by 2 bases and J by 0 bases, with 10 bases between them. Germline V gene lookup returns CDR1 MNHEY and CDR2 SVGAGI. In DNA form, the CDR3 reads TGTGCCAGCAGTTACAAGGGGGAGGCTAACTATGGCTACACCTTC. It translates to CASSYKGEANYGYTF.

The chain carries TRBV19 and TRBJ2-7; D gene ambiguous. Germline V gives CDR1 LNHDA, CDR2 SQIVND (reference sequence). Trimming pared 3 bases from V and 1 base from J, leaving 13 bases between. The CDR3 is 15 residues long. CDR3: CASSIFPSSSYEQYF. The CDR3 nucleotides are TGTGCCAGTAGTATCTTTCCTTCTTCATCCTACGAGCAGTACTTC.

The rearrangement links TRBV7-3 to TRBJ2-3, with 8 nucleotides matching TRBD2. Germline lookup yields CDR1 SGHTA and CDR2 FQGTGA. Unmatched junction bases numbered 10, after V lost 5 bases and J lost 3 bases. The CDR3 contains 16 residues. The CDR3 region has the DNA TGTGCCAGCAGCCCTGGAGTAGCGGGGTTGACAGATACGCAGTATTTT. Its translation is CASSPGVAGLTDTQYF.

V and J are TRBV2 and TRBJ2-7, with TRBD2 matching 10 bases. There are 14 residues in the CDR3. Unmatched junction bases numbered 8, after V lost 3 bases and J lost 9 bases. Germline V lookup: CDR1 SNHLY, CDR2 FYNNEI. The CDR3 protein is CASSDASGRLWQYF. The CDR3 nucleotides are TGTGCCAGCAGTGACGCTAGCGGGAGACTTTGGCAGTACTTC. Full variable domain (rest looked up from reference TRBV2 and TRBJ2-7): EPEVTQTPSHQVTQMGQEVILRCVPISNHLYFYWYRQILGQKVEFLVSFYNNEISEKSEIFDDQFSVERPDGSNFTLKIRSTKLEDSAMYFCASSDASGRLWQYFGPGTRLTVT.

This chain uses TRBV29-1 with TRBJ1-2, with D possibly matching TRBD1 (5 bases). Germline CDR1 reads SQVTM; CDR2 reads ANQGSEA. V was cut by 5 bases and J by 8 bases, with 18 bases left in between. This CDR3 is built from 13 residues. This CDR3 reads CSVFSRERWGYTF. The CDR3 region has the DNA TGCAGCGTTTTCTCCAGGGAAAGATGGGGCTACACCTTC.

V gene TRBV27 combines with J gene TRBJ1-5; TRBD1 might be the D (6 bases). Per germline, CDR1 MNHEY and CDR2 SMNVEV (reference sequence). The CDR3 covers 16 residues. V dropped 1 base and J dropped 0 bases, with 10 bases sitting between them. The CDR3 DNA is TGTGCCAGCAGTTTATATGGACAGTATAGCAATCAGCCCCAGCATTTT. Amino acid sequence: CASSLYGQYSNQPQHF.

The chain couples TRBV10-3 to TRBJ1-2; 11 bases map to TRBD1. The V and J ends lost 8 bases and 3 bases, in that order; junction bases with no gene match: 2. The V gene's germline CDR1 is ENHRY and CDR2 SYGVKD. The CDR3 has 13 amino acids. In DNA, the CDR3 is TGTGCCATCGGGACAGGGGGATACTATGGCTACACCTTC. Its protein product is CAIGTGGYYGYTF.

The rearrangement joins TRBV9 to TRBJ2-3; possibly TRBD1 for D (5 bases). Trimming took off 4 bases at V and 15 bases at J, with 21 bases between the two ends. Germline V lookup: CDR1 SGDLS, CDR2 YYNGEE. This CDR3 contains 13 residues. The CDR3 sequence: CASSLSPDNPIYF. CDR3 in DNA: TGTGCCAGCAGCCTCTCCCCGGACAATCCCATCTATTTT.

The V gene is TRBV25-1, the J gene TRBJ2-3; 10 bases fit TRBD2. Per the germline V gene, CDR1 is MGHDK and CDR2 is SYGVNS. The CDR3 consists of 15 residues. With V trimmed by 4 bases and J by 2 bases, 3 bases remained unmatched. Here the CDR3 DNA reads TGTGCCAGCAGTGCTACTAGCGGGGTCACAGATACGCAGTATTTT. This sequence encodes CASSATSGVTDTQYF.

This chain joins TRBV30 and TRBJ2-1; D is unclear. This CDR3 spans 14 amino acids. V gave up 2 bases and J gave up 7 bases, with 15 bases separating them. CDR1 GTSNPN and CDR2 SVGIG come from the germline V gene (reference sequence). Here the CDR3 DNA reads TGTGCCTGGAGTTTAACTGGGGATGTAAATGAGCAGTTCTTC. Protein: CAWSLTGDVNEQFF.

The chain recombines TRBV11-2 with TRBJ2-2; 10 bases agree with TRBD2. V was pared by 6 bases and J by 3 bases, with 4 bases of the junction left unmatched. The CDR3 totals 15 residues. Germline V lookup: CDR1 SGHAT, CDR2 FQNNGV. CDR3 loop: CASRSGGAHTGELFF. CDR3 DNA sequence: TGTGCCAGCAGGAGCGGGGGGGCACACACCGGGGAGCTGTTTTTT.

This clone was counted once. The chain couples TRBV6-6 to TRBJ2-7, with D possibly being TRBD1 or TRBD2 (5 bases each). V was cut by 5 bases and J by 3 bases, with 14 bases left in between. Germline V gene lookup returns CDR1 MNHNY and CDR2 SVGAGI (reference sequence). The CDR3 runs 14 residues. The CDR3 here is CASSRRDQNYEQYF. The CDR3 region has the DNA TGTGCCAGCAGTCGCCGGGACCAGAACTACGAGCAGTACTTC.

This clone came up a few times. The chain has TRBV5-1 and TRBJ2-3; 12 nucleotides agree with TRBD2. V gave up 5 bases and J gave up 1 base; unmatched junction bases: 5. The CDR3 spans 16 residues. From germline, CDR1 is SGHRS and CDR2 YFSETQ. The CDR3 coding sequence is TGCGCCAGCAGTTTGACTAGCGGGGGCCGCACAGATACGCAGTATTTT. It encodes CASSLTSGGRTDTQYF. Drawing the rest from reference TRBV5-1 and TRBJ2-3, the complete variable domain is KAGVTQTPRYLIKTRGQQVTLSCSPISGHRSVSWYQQTPGQGLQFLFEYFSETQRNKGNFPGRFSGRQFSNSRSEMNVSTLELGDSALYLCASSLTSGGRTDTQYFGPGTRLTVL.

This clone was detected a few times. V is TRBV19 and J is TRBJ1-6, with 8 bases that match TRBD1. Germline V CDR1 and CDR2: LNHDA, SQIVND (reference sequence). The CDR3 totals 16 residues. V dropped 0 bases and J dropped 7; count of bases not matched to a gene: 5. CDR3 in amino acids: CASSIEARGLNSPLHF. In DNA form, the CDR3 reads TGTGCCAGTAGTATAGAAGCCAGGGGGCTCAATTCACCCCTCCACTTT.

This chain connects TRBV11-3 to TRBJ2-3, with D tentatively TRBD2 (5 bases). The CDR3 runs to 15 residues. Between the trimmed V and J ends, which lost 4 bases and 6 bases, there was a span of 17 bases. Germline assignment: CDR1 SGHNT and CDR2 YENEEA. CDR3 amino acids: CASSSPYEGNDTQYF. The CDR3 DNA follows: TGTGCCAGCAGCTCCCCCTATGAGGGAAACGATACGCAGTATTTT.

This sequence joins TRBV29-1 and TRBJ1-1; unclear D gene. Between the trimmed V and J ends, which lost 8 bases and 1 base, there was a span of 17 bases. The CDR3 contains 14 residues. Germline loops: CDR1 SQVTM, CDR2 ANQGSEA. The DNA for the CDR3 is TGCAGCACAACCCGCGGGTCAGGGAACACTGAAGCTTTCTTT. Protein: CSTTRGSGNTEAFF.

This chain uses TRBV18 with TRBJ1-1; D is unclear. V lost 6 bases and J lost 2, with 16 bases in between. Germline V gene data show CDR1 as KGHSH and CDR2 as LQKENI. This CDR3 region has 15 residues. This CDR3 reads CASSETSTRNTEAFF. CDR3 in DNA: TGTGCCAGCTCCGAGACGTCGACACGAAACACTGAAGCTTTCTTT.

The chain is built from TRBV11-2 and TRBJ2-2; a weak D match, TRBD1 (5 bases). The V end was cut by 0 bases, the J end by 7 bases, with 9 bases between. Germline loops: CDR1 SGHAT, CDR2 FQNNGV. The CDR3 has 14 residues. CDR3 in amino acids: CASSLDRVIGELFF. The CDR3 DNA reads TGTGCCAGCAGCTTAGACAGGGTCATCGGGGAGCTGTTTTTT. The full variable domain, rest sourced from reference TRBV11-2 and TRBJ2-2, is EAGVAQSPRYKIIEKRQSVAFWCNPISGHATLYWYQQILGQGPKLLIQFQNNGVVDDSQLPKDRFSAERLKGVDSTLKIQPAKLEDSAVYLCASSLDRVIGELFFGEGSRLTVL.

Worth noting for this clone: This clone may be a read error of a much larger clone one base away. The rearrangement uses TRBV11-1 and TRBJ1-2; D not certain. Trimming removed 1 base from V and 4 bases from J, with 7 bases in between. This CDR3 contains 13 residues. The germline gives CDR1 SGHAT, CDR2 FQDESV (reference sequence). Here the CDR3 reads CASSLDGRYGYTF. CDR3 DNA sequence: TGTGCCAGCAGCTTAGACGGCCGCTATGGCTACACCTTC.

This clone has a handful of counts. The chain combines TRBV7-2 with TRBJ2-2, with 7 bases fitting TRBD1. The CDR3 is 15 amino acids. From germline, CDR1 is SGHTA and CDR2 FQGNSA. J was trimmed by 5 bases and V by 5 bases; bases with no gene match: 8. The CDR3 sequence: CASSTRDRGTGELFF. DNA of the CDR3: TGTGCCAGCAGCACGAGGGACAGAGGGACCGGGGAGCTGTTTTTT.

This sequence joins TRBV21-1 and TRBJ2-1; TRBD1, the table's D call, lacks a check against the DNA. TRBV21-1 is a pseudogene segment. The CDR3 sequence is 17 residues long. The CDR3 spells CASSNGSRQEVWHEQFF. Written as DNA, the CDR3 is TGTGCCAGCAGCAACGGGTCTCGACAGGAGGTTTGGCATGAGCAGTTCTTC.

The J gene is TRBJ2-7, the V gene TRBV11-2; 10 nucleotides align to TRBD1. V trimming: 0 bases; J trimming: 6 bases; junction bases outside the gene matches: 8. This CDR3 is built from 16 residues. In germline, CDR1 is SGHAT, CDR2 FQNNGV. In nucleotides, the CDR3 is TGTGCCAGCAGCTTAGAGATAGGACAGGGGGTAGGCGAGCAGTACTTC. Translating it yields CASSLEIGQGVGEQYF.

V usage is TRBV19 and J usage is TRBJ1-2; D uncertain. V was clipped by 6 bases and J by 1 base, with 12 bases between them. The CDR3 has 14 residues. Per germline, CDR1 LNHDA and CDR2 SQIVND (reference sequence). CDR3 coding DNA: TGTGCCAGTAGCGACGCCGGAGATAACTATGGCTACACCTTC. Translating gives CASSDAGDNYGYTF.